The entry below gives a single T cell receptor beta chain sequence along with its context. This clonotype was recorded many times. The target of this receptor is not known. Per-base quality was not reported, and no clone a single base away is much larger than it. These data come from a study of breast tumors, draining lymph nodes, adjacent tissues (dated by TCRdb to 2016 to 2017). Context from the whole study: The study compared TCR beta repertoires across tumor, adjacent nontumor tissue and axillary lymph nodes from breast cancer patients. The study was designed to assess the relationships and possible T-cell exchange between tumor, surrounding tissue and draining lymph node repertoires in human breast cancer. On the study overall, not on this receptor specifically: Tumor T-cell repertoires showed less diversity than lymph node repertoires and more diversity than nontumor tissue repertoires, and tumor T-cell repertoires showed preferential V and J gene usage. The study presented the conclusion that tumor T cells originate in lymph nodes as consistent with a hypothesis, not as something directly demonstrated. Tumor and nontumor tissue repertoires were found to be significantly more similar in luminal-like than in basal-like breast cancer. The data were considered consistent with the idea that most tumor T cells come from the lymph node and then expand in tumor tissue.

The CDR3, cysteine through phenylalanine, is 11 amino acids long. Solely the CDR3 DNA is kept, with 33 bases framed from the first base. The germline V gene (reference sequence) supplies CDR1 LNHDA and CDR2 SQIVND. V lost 6 bases and J lost 4 bases; the stretch between them is 6 bases long. Lymph node samples came from the axillary draining lymph nodes of breast cancer patients. Sequenced using an Illumina HiSeq 2000. Multiplex PCR amplification was used to generate the TCR beta chain libraries. The amplified TCR beta chain products were analyzed by high-throughput sequencing. TCRdb redid the processing of the public reads, applying fastp at Q25 and MiXCR, and retained in-frame beta chains. Each entry is one CDR3 protein sequence, shown with its most common DNA and genes. The sample data list some 130,000 distinct CDR3 sequences, and about 20% of these were observed just once. The ten top clones hold less than 4.5% of the sample.

Sequencing input: axillary lymph node tissue. The rearranged chain carries TRBV19 and TRBJ2-5; no confident D gene assignment can be made. The sequence derives from a female donor with breast cancer. Some clones in this sample may be carry-over from other donors' samples. The CDR3 region has the sequence CASRLGETQYF. DNA sequence: TGTGCCAGTAGGCTTGGAGAGACCCAGTACTTC.